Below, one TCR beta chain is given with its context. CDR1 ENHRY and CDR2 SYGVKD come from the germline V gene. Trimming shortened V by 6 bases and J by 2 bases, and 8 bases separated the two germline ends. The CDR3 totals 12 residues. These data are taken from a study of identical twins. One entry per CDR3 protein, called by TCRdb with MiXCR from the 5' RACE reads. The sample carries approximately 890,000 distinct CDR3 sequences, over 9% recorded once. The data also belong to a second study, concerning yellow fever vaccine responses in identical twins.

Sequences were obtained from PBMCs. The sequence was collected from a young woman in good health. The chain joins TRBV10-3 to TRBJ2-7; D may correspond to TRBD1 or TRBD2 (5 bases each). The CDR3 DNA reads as TGTGCCATCAGGGGGACCGCCTACGAGCAGTACTTC. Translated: CAIRGTAYEQYF.